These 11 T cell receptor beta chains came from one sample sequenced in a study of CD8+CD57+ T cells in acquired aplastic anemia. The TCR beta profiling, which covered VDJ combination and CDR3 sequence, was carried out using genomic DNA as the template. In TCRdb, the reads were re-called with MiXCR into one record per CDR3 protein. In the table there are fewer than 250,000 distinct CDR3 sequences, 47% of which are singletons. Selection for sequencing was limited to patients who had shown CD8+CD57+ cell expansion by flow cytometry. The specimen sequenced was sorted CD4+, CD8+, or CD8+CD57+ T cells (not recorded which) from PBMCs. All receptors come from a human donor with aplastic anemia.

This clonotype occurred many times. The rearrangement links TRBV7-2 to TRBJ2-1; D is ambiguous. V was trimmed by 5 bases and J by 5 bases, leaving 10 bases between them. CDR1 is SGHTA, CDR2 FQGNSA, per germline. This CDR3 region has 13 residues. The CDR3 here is CASSPGRDNEQFF. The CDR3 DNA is TGTGCCAGCAGCCCCGGTAGGGACAATGAGCAGTTCTTC. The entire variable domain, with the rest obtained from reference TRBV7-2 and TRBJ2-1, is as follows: GAGVSQSPSNKVTEKGKDVELRCDPISGHTALYWYRQSLGQGLEFLIYFQGNSAPDKSGLPSDRFSAERTGGSVSTLTIQRTQQEDSAVYLCASSPGRDNEQFFGPGTRLTVL.

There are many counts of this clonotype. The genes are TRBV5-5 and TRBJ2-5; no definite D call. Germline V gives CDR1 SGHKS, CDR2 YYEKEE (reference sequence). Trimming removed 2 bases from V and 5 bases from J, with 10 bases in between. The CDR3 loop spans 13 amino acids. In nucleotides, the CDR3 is TGTGCCAGCAGCTTCCGCCCCGGGGAGACCCAGTACTTC. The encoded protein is CASSFRPGETQYF.

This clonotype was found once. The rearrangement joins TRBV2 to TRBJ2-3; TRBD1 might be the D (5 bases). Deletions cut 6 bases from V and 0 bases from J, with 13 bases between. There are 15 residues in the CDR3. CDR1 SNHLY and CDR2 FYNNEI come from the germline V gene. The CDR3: CASSAGSHSTDTQYF. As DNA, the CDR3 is TGTGCCAGCAGCGCAGGGTCCCATAGCACAGATACGCAGTATTTT. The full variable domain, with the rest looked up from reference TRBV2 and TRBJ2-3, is EPEVTQTPSHQVTQMGQEVILRCVPISNHLYFYWYRQILGQKVEFLVSFYNNEISEKSEIFDDQFSVERPDGSNFTLKIRSTKLEDSAMYFCASSAGSHSTDTQYFGPGTRLTVL.

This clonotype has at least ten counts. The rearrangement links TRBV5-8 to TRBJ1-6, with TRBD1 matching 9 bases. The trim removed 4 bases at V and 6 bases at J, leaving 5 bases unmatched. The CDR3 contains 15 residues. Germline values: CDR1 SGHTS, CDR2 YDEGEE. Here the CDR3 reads CASSQRTGANSPLHF. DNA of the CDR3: TGTGCCAGCAGCCAAAGGACAGGGGCTAATTCACCCCTCCACTTT.

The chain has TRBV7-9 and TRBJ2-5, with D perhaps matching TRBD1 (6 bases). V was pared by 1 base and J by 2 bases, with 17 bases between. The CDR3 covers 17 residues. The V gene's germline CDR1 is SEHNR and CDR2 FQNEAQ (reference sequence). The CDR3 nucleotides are TGTGCCAGCAGCTTAGTTGGGGTGGGGGCCTTACAAGAGACCCAGTACTTC. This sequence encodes CASSLVGVGALQETQYF.

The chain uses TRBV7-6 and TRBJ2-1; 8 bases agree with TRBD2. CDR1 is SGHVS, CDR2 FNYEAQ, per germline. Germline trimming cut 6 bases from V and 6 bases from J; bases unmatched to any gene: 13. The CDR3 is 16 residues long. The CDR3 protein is CASSKTGTRGANEQFF. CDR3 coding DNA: TGTGCCAGCAGTAAAACCGGGACTAGAGGAGCCAATGAGCAGTTCTTC.

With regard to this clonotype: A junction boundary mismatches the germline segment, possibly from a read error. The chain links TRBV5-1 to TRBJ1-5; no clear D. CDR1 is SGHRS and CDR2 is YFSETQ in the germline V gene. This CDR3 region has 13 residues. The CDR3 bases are TGTGCCAGCAGCTTGACGCCGGGTGAGCCCCAGCATTTT. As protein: CASSLTPGEPQHF. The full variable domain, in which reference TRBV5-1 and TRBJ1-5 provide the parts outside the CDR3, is KAGVTQTPRYLIKTRGQQVTLSCSPISGHRSVSWYQQTPGQGLQFLFEYFSETQRNKGNFPGRFSGRQFSNSRSEMNVSTLELGDSALYLCASSLTPGEPQHFGDGTRLSIL.

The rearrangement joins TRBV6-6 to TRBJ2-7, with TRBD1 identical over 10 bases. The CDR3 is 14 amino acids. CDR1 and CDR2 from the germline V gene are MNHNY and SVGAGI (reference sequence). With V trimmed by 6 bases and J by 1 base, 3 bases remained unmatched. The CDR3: CASRWTGGSYEQYF. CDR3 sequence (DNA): TGTGCCAGCAGGTGGACAGGGGGGTCCTACGAGCAGTACTTC.

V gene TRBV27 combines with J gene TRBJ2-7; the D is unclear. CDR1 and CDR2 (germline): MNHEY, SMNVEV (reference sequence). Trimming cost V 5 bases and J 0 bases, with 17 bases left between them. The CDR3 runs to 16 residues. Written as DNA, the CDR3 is TGTGCCAGCAGTCGAGACGGTTCAGGTCGCTCCTACGAGCAGTACTTC. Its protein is CASSRDGSGRSYEQYF.

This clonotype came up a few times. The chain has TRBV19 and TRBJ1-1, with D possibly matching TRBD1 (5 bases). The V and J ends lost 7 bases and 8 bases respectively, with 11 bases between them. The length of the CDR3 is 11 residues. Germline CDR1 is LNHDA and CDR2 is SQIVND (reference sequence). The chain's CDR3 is CASNVGLEAFF. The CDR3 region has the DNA TGTGCCAGTAACGTGGGGCTGGAAGCTTTCTTT.

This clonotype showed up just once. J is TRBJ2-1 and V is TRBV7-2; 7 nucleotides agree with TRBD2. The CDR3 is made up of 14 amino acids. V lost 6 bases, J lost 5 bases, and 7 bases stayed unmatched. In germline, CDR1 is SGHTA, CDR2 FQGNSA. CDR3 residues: CASSPLGGNNEQFF. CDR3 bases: TGTGCCAGCAGTCCCTTGGGAGGGAACAATGAGCAGTTCTTC.